Listed below are T cell receptor beta chains from one sample, sequenced in a study of blood T cells in healthy people across ages. MiXCR was run by TCRdb on the 5' RACE reads, yielding one entry per CDR3 protein. The table shows over 700,000 distinct CDR3 sequences, with roughly 25% occurring only once. These data are also associated with another study on T cells of mothers and their children.

The specimen was blood. These receptor sequences come from a boy younger than 18 in good health. The CDR3 runs from the conserved cysteine through the conserved F or W. D genes are given only for firm matches. Clone size is shown for a subset of rows, as once, few, many or a class of expanded clone.

D: .; V: TRBV10-3; size: .; J: TRBJ1-1; CDR3: CAISELADNTEAFF; DNA: TGTGCCATCAGTGAGTTGGCGGACAACACTGAAGCTTTCTTT
D: TRBD2; V: TRBV7-2; size: .; J: TRBJ2-7; CDR3: CASSPRLATHEQYF; DNA: TGTGCCAGCAGCCCTCGACTAGCGACTCACGAGCAGTACTTC
D: .; V: TRBV12-3/TRBV12-4; size: .; J: TRBJ2-1; CDR3: CASSFMGNEQFF; DNA: TGTGCCAGCAGTTTTATGGGCAATGAGCAGTTCTTC
D: .; V: TRBV5-6; size: few; J: TRBJ2-7; CDR3: CASSPVGTYEQYF; DNA: TGTGCCAGCAGCCCCGTCGGGACCTACGAGCAGTACTTC
D: TRBD1; V: TRBV20-1; size: .; J: TRBJ2-1; CDR3: CSASWDRGNEQFF; DNA: TGCAGTGCTAGTTGGGACAGGGGCAATGAGCAGTTCTTC
D: .; V: TRBV11-2; size: .; J: TRBJ2-7; CDR3: CASSLGLGTGEQYF; DNA: TGTGCCAGCAGTTTAGGGCTGGGAACGGGCGAGCAGTACTTC
D: .; V: TRBV11-2; size: .; J: TRBJ2-5; CDR3: CASSTWLRVETQYF; DNA: TGTGCCAGCAGCACCTGGCTAAGGGTAGAGACCCAGTACTTC
D: .; V: TRBV15; size: few; J: TRBJ2-1; CDR3: CATSRVRSSYNEQFF; DNA: TGTGCCACCAGCAGAGTCCGGAGCTCCTACAATGAGCAGTTCTTC
D: .; V: TRBV6-6; size: few; J: TRBJ2-7; CDR3: CASSYLSGSGEQYF; DNA: TGTGCCAGCAGTTACTTATCGGGCTCGGGGGAGCAGTACTTC
D: TRBD2; V: TRBV28; size: .; J: TRBJ2-7; CDR3: CASSLSREGRYEQYF; DNA: TGTGCCAGCAGTTTATCGCGGGAGGGCCGCTACGAGCAGTACTTC
D: .; V: TRBV3-1; size: few; J: TRBJ2-7; CDR3: CASSQPVGEQYF; DNA: TGTGCCAGCAGCCAGCCCGTTGGAGAGCAGTACTTC
D: TRBD2; V: TRBV24-1; size: few; J: TRBJ2-1; CDR3: CATSDRGLAGHEQFF; DNA: TGTGCCACCAGTGATCGCGGACTAGCGGGCCATGAGCAGTTCTTC
D: .; V: TRBV29-1; size: few; J: TRBJ2-2; CDR3: CSVDYRLTGELFF; DNA: TGCAGCGTTGATTACAGGCTCACCGGGGAGCTGTTTTTT
D: .; V: TRBV4-1; size: .; J: TRBJ2-1; CDR3: CASSQKGEGPTNEQFF; DNA: TGCGCCAGCAGCCAAAAGGGGGAGGGCCCCACTAATGAGCAGTTCTTC
D: .; V: TRBV7-2; size: .; J: TRBJ2-3; CDR3: CASSLEVFYPGTQYF; DNA: TGTGCCAGCAGCTTAGAGGTCTTCTATCCGGGTACGCAGTATTTT